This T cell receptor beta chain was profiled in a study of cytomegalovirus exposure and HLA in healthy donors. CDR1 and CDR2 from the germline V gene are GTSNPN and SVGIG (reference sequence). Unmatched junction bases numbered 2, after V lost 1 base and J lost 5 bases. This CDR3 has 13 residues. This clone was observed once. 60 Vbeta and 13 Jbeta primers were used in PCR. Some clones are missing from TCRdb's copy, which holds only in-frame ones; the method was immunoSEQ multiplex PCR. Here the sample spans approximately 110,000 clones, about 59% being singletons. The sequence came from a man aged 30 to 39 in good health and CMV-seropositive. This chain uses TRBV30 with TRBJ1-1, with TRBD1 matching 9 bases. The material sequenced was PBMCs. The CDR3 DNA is TGTGCCTGGAGTGGACAGGGGGGAACTGAAGCTTTCTTT. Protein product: CAWSGQGGTEAFF.